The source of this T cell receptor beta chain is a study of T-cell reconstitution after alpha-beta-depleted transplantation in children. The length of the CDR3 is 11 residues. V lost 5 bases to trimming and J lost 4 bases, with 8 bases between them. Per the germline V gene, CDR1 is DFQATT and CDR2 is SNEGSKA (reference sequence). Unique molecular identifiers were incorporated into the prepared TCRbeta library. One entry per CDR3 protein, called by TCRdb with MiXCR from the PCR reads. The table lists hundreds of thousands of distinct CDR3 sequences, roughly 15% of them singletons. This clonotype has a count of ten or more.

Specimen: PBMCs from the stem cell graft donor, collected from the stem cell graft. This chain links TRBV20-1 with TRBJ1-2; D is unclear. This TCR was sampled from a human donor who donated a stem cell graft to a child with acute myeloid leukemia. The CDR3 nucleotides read TGCAGTGCTTTCGCGGTCTATGGCTACACCTTC. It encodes CSAFAVYGYTF.